The present entry profiles one T cell receptor (beta chain) with its context. Its specificity is not known. Here immunoSEQ multiplex PCR was the method, and the copy in TCRdb shows in-frame clones only, minus some. The data contain around 70,000 clones, about two thirds of them seen just once; the ten biggest clones take up just over 9%. Brentuximab vedotin exposure varied among the patients, all of whom had relapsed after autologous stem cell transplantation. The data were taken from a study of PD-1 blockade in classical Hodgkin lymphoma. Study background: A 3 mg/kg intravenous dose of nivolumab was received by patients every 2 weeks.

Study findings and constraints: At baseline, newly diagnosed patients reportedly showed less TCR diversity than healthy donors.

The source is a human donor with classical Hodgkin lymphoma. This sample comprised peripheral blood mononuclear cells (PBMCs), obtained before the second cycle of nivolumab.

CDR3 sequence reads: CASSPAQTGNEKLFF. The CDR3 bases are TGTGCCAGCAGCCCTGCCCAGACAGGCAATGAAAAACTGTTTTTT. This chain joins TRBV6-5 and TRBJ1-4; D may be TRBD1 (6 bases). The CDR3 length is 15 residues. Germline values: CDR1 MNHEY, CDR2 SVGAGI. Trimming stripped 6 bases from V and 5 bases from J, with 16 bases between.